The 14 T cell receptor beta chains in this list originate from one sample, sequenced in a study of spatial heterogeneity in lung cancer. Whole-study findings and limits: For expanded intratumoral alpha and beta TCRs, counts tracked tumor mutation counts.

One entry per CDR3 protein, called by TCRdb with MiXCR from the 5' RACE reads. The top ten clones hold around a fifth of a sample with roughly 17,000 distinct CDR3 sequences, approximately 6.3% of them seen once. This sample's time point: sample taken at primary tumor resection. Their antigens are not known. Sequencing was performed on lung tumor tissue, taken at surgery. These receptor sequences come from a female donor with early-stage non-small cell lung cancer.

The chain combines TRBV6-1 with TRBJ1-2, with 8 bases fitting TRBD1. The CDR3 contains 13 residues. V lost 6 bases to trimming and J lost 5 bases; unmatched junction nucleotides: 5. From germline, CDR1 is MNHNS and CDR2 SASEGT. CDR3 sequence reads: CASSSQGGYGYTF. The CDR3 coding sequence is TGTGCCAGCAGCTCACAGGGGGGATATGGCTACACCTTC.

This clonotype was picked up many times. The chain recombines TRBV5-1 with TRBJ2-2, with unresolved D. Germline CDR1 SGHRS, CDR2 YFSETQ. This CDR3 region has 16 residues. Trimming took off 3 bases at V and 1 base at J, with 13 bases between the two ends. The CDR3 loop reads CASSSTGAKNTGELFF. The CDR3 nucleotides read TGCGCCAGCAGCTCCACCGGTGCAAAGAACACCGGGGAGCTGTTTTTT.

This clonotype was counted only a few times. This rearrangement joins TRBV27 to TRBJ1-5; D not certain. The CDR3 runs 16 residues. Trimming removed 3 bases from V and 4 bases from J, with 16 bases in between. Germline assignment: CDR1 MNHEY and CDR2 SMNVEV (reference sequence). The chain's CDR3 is CASSFAGRRPNQPQHF. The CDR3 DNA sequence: TGTGCCAGCAGTTTTGCGGGCAGGAGGCCGAATCAGCCCCAGCATTTT.

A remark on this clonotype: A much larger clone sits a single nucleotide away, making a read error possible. CDR3 region: CSSSPGGGDEKLFF. In DNA form, the CDR3 reads TGTTCCAGCAGCCCAGGAGGAGGGGATGAAAAACTGTTTTTT. The V call is TRBV7-2, the J call TRBJ1-4; D might be TRBD1 (5 bases). Germline V gene data show CDR1 as SGHTA and CDR2 as FQGNSA. The CDR3 is 14 residues long. The full variable domain, with the rest looked up from reference TRBV7-2 and TRBJ1-4, is GAGVSQSPSNKVTEKGKDVELRCDPISGHTALYWYRQSLGQGLEFLIYFQGNSAPDKSGLPSDRFSAERTGGSVSTLTIQRTQQEDSAVYLCSSSPGGGDEKLFFGSGTQLSVL.

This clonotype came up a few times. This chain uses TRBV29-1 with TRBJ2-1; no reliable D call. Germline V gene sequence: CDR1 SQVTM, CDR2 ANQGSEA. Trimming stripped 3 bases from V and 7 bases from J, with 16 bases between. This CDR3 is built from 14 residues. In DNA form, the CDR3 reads TGCAGCGTTGACGGCCAAAGAGGCTCAAATGAGCAGTTCTTC. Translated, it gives CSVDGQRGSNEQFF.

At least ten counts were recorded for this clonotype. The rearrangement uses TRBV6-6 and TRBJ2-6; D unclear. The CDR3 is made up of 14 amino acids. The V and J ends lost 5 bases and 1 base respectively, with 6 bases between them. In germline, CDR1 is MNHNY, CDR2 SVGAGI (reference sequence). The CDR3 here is CASSGVSGANVLTF. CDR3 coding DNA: TGTGCCAGCAGTGGGGTTTCTGGGGCCAACGTCCTGACTTTC.

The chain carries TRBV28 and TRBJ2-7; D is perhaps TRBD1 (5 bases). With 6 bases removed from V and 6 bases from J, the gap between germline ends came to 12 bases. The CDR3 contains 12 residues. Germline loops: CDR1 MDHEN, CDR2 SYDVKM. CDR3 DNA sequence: TGTGCCAGCAGCAGTCCAGGGTCCGAGCAGTACTTC. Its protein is CASSSPGSEQYF.

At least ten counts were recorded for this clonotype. CDR3 sequence reads: CASYEAQGNSPLHF. The CDR3 DNA is TGTGCCAGCTATGAGGCACAGGGGAATTCACCCCTCCACTTT. This rearrangement joins TRBV2 to TRBJ1-6, with 7 bases identical to TRBD1. CDR1 is SNHLY and CDR2 is FYNNEI in the germline V gene. This CDR3 region has 14 residues. V shed 8 bases, J shed 7 bases, and the junction held 8 bases outside the gene matches.

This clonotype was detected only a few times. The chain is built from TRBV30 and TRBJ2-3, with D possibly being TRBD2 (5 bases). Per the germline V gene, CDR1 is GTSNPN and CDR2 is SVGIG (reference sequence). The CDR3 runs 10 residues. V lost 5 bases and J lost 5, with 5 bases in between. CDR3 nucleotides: TGTGCCTGGGGACTAGATACGCAGTATTTT. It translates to CAWGLDTQYF.

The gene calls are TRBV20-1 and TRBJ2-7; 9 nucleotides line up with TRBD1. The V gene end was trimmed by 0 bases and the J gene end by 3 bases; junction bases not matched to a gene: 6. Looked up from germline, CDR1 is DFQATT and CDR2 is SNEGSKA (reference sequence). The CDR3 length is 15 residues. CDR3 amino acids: CSARDRTGDYYEQYF. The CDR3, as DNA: TGCAGTGCTAGAGATCGGACAGGGGACTACTACGAGCAGTACTTC.

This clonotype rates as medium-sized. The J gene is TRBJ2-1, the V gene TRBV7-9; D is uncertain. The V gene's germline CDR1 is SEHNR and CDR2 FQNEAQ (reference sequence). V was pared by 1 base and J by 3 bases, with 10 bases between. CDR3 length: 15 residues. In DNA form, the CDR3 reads TGTGCCAGCAGCTTAGGAGCAGTCCTCTACAATGAGCAGTTCTTC. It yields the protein CASSLGAVLYNEQFF.

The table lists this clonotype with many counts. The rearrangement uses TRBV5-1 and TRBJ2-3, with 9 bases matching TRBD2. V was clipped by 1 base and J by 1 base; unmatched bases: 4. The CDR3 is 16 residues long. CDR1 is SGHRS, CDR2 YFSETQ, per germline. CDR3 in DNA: TGCGCCAGCAGCTTGTTTAGCGGGGGAGGCACAGATACGCAGTATTTT. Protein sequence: CASSLFSGGGTDTQYF.

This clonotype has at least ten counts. The CDR3 region has the DNA TGTGCCAGCAGCGAGAGTACTAGCGGGGGTTACGAGCAGTACTTC. As protein: CASSESTSGGYEQYF. This rearrangement joins TRBV9 to TRBJ2-7; 11 positions match TRBD2. CDR1 SGDLS and CDR2 YYNGEE come from the germline V gene. This CDR3 contains 15 residues. V was clipped by 3 bases and J by 4 bases; unmatched bases: 6.

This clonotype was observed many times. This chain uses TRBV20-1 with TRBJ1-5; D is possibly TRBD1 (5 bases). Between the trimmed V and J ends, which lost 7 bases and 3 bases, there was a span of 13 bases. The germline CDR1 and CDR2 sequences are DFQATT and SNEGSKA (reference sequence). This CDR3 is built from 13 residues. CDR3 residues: CSGGEGTNQPQHF. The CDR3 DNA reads TGCAGTGGGGGGGAGGGGACCAATCAGCCCCAGCATTTT.